These T cell receptor beta chains were read from a single sample in a study of T-cell reconstitution after alpha-beta-depleted transplantation in children. TCRdb processed the PCR reads anew with MiXCR; each CDR3 protein has one entry. This table holds approximately 31,000 distinct CDR3 sequences, 5% to 7.5% found once. Material: peripheral blood, obtained 60 days after TCRalphabeta/CD19-depleted stem cell transplant. The receptors were gathered from a child younger than two who had a stem cell transplant for acute myeloid leukemia, so the T cells may come from the graft donor. Each CDR3 is given with its conserved first and last residue. Each record gives: D gene, clone size, J gene, V gene, CDR3 DNA, CDR3 protein. The D gene is left open where the match is weak. Clone size is not always given. Where it is, it says once, few, many or a class for expanded clones.

D gene: .
clone size: many
J gene: TRBJ2-5
V gene: TRBV7-8
CDR3 DNA: TGTGCCAGCAGCCCCTCGGACCCTACGGAGACCCAGTACTTC
CDR3 protein: CASSPSDPTETQYF

D gene: .
clone size: many
J gene: TRBJ2-4
V gene: TRBV3-1
CDR3 DNA: TGTGCCAGCAGCCAAGAGGAGGACATTCAGTACTTC
CDR3 protein: CASSQEEDIQYF

D gene: .
clone size: many
J gene: TRBJ2-5
V gene: TRBV6-2/TRBV6-3
CDR3 DNA: TGTGCCAGCAAGATGGAGGCAGGCGCTTACGAGACCCAGTACTTC
CDR3 protein: CASKMEAGAYETQYF

D gene: TRBD1
clone size: many
J gene: TRBJ2-5
V gene: TRBV20-1
CDR3 DNA: TGCAGTGCTAGAGGACAGGGGGCCGAGGAGACCCAGTACTTC
CDR3 protein: CSARGQGAEETQYF

D gene: TRBD1
clone size: many
J gene: TRBJ1-2
V gene: TRBV4-3
CDR3 DNA: TGCGCCAGCAGCCAGCCGGGACAGGGAGTATCCGATGGCTACACCTTC
CDR3 protein: CASSQPGQGVSDGYTF

D gene: TRBD2
clone size: .
J gene: TRBJ2-5
V gene: TRBV20-1
CDR3 DNA: TGCAGTGCTAGGCGGGGGGGCCTCGAAGAGACCCAGTACTTC
CDR3 protein: CSARRGGLEETQYF

D gene: .
clone size: many
J gene: TRBJ2-6
V gene: TRBV5-5
CDR3 DNA: TGTGCCAGCAGCAAACATCCGGGGACTCGAGAGGCCAACGTCCTGACTTTC
CDR3 protein: CASSKHPGTREANVLTF

D gene: TRBD1
clone size: many
J gene: TRBJ2-7
V gene: TRBV7-6
CDR3 DNA: TGTGCCAGCAGCCCGGGGACAGGTCCCTACGAGCAGTACTTC
CDR3 protein: CASSPGTGPYEQYF

D gene: .
clone size: many
J gene: TRBJ2-7
V gene: TRBV27
CDR3 DNA: TGTGCCAGCAGTTTCGGCAGTTTCCCTAGGGAGCAGTACTTC
CDR3 protein: CASSFGSFPREQYF

D gene: TRBD2
clone size: .
J gene: TRBJ2-7
V gene: TRBV5-5
CDR3 DNA: TGTGCCAGCCTCCGGCTAGCGGGCTTCTCCTACGAGCAGTACTTC
CDR3 protein: CASLRLAGFSYEQYF

D gene: .
clone size: many
J gene: TRBJ1-5
V gene: TRBV5-1
CDR3 DNA: TGCGCCAGCAGCTCCTACGGGACAAGTCTTAATCAGCCCCAGCATTTT
CDR3 protein: CASSSYGTSLNQPQHF

D gene: .
clone size: many
J gene: TRBJ2-2
V gene: TRBV9
CDR3 DNA: TGTGCCAGCAGGGGGCTCACCGGGGAGCTGTTTTTT
CDR3 protein: CASRGLTGELFF

D gene: .
clone size: many
J gene: TRBJ2-7
V gene: TRBV10-2
CDR3 DNA: TGCGCCAGTAGGAGGGCGCCAGCCTACGAGCAGTACTTC
CDR3 protein: CASRRAPAYEQYF

D gene: .
clone size: many
J gene: TRBJ2-1
V gene: TRBV14
CDR3 DNA: TGTGCCAGCAGCCAAGATGAGAGAATTGAGCAGTTCTTC
CDR3 protein: CASSQDERIEQFF

D gene: TRBD1
clone size: many
J gene: TRBJ2-7
V gene: TRBV29-1
CDR3 DNA: TGCAGCGTGGGGGAGGACAGGGTTTACGAGCAGTACTTC
CDR3 protein: CSVGEDRVYEQYF

D gene: TRBD1
clone size: many
J gene: TRBJ1-4
V gene: TRBV4-3
CDR3 DNA: TGCGCCAGCAGCCAAAGAGGAGACAGGGGCCATGAAAAACTGTTTTTT
CDR3 protein: CASSQRGDRGHEKLFF